This T cell receptor beta chain was profiled in a study of patients and donors after allogeneic stem cell transplantation. MiXCR, applied by TCRdb to the RT-PCR reads, yields one record per CDR3 protein. The repertoire includes hundreds of thousands of distinct CDR3 sequences, more than 15% of them detected once, and roughly 7% sits in the top ten. The table lists this clonotype with a few counts. The sequence was obtained from a human donor who was either an allogeneic HSCT recipient or a stem cell or donor lymphocyte infusion donor (not recorded which). It is not recorded whose cells these are; they may come from a transplant donor. The sample taken for sequencing was blood, either unsorted or a sorted T cell fraction (not recorded which).

The CDR3 bases are TGTGCCAGCAGCTTAGATGGGGGAGCCAACGTCCTGACTTTC. It codes for CASSLDGGANVLTF. The V call is TRBV7-9, the J call TRBJ2-6, with D perhaps matching TRBD1 or TRBD2 (5 bases each). V was shortened by 1 base and J by 7 bases, with 8 bases between the two germline ends. The V gene's germline CDR1 is SEHNR and CDR2 FQNEAQ (reference sequence). The CDR3 is 14 amino acids.